The present T cell receptor (beta chain) was sequenced within a study of cytomegalovirus exposure and HLA in healthy donors. This CDR3 has 14 amino acids. Trimming cost V 5 bases and J 4 bases; bases outside gene matches: 6. Germline V gives CDR1 SGHTA, CDR2 FQGTGA. The PCR employed 60 Vbeta primers together with 13 Jbeta primers. Clones were sequenced by immunoSEQ multiplex PCR, and TCRdb holds only the in-frame ones, with some missing. This sample has more than 70,000 clones, with around 80% found just once. This chain links TRBV7-3 with TRBJ2-3; 7 bases line up with TRBD1. Sequenced sample: PBMCs. This clonotype was sampled from a man aged 25-40 years in good health and CMV-seropositive. The DNA for the CDR3 is TGTGCCAGCAGCCATCGACAGGGCGCAGATACGCAGTATTTT. Protein sequence: CASSHRQGADTQYF.